The next 29 T cell receptor beta chains were all read from a single sample in a study of identical twins. Each CDR3 protein is one row after TCRdb ran MiXCR on the 5' RACE reads. This sample carries 600,000 to 700,000 distinct CDR3 sequences, about 20% of them seen once, and the ten largest clones take over 4%. This sample also appeared in a second study, on T cells expressing NK-cell markers.

Sequenced sample: PBMCs. The receptors originated from a woman between 18 and 29 years old in good health.

This clonotype was recorded many times. The chain is built from TRBV27 and TRBJ2-3; TRBD2 matches 12 bases. CDR1 and CDR2 (germline): MNHEY, SMNVEV (reference sequence). The CDR3 spans 14 residues. Trimming at V came to 6 bases and at J to 8 bases, leaving 6 bases not matched to a gene. CDR3 region: CASRLAGGQGTQYF. DNA of the CDR3: TGTGCCAGCAGACTAGCGGGGGGACAGGGTACGCAGTATTTT.

There are many counts of this clonotype. The chain uses TRBV20-1 and TRBJ1-5; no clear D gene. Germline CDR1 reads DFQATT; CDR2 reads SNEGSKA (reference sequence). CDR3 size: 14 residues. The V gene lost 6 bases and the J gene lost 0 bases, with 12 bases spanning the gap. In DNA form, the CDR3 reads TGCAGTGCACTCTCCGGTTATAGCAATCAGCCCCAGCATTTT. It yields the protein CSALSGYSNQPQHF.

This clonotype has at least ten counts. The V gene is TRBV5-1, the J gene TRBJ2-1, with D possibly TRBD1 on 6 matching bases. The CDR3 is made up of 12 amino acids. The germline V gene encodes CDR1 SGHRS and CDR2 YFSETQ. V lost 2 bases to trimming and J lost 7 bases, with 7 bases between them. Written as DNA, the CDR3 is TGCGCCAGCAGCTTCGGACAGAATGAGCAGTTCTTC. Protein: CASSFGQNEQFF. Based on the CDR3 plus reference TRBV5-1 and TRBJ2-1, the full variable domain is KAGVTQTPRYLIKTRGQQVTLSCSPISGHRSVSWYQQTPGQGLQFLFEYFSETQRNKGNFPGRFSGRQFSNSRSEMNVSTLELGDSALYLCASSFGQNEQFFGPGTRLTVL.

This clonotype was observed a few times. The rearrangement links TRBV20-1 to TRBJ2-5; 12 nucleotides match TRBD2. The germline CDR1 and CDR2 sequences are DFQATT and SNEGSKA (reference sequence). The J segment lost 3 bases and the V segment lost 6 bases, leaving 2 bases of the junction unmatched. This CDR3 has 13 amino acids. DNA of the CDR3: TGCAGTGCCGGACTAGCGGGAAAAGAGACCCAGTACTTC. Translating gives CSAGLAGKETQYF.

The V gene is TRBV5-1, the J gene TRBJ2-7; D uncertain. CDR1 and CDR2 (germline): SGHRS, YFSETQ. The ends were cut back, 0 bases at V and 0 bases at J, with 7 bases in the middle. The CDR3 spans 14 residues. The CDR3 nucleotides read TGCGCCAGCAGCTTGGCTCCAGGCTCCTACGAGCAGTACTTC. It yields the protein CASSLAPGSYEQYF.

This clonotype was detected ten times or more. The CDR3 sequence: CSGRRGANEQFF. In DNA, the CDR3 is TGCAGTGGTCGGCGTGGAGCTAATGAGCAGTTCTTC. The chain recombines TRBV20-1 with TRBJ2-1; no firm D call. The CDR3 consists of 12 residues. Germline V lookup: CDR1 DFQATT, CDR2 SNEGSKA (reference sequence). Deletions cut 7 bases from V and 7 bases from J, with 14 bases between.

The chain links TRBV5-1 to TRBJ1-5; a possible D gene is TRBD1 (5 bases). The CDR3 loop spans 15 amino acids. Germline values: CDR1 SGHRS, CDR2 YFSETQ. V was pared by 5 bases and J by 4 bases, with 16 bases between. CDR3 nucleotide sequence: TGCGCCAGCAGTCAGGACGGGACGGTAAATCAGCCCCAGCATTTT. Translation: CASSQDGTVNQPQHF.

This clonotype was seen at least ten times. The V call is TRBV12-3 or TRBV12-4, the J call TRBJ2-5; TRBD1 agrees at 9 bases. This CDR3 spans 16 amino acids. V trimming: 5 bases; J trimming: 5 bases; junction bases outside the gene matches: 12. Written as DNA, the CDR3 is TGTGCCAGCAGTCAACCCACAGGGGGCGCAGGGGAGACCCAGTACTTC. It translates to CASSQPTGGAGETQYF.

The chain employs TRBV13 and TRBJ2-5; D perhaps matches TRBD1 (6 bases). Germline V gene lookup returns CDR1 PRHDT and CDR2 FYEKMQ (reference sequence). V lost 2 bases, J lost 3 bases, and 13 bases lay in between. This CDR3 has 15 residues. The CDR3 DNA sequence: TGTGCCAGCAGCTTACAGGGGTGGGGCAAAGAGACCCAGTACTTC. Its protein product is CASSLQGWGKETQYF.

This clonotype has at least ten counts. V gene TRBV12-3 or TRBV12-4 combines with J gene TRBJ1-3, with TRBD1 as a possible D gene (6 bases). The CDR3 loop spans 16 amino acids. The ends were cut back, 2 bases at V and 4 bases at J, with 15 bases in the middle. CDR3 residues: CASSLRGNSAGNTIYF. CDR3 DNA sequence: TGTGCCAGCAGTTTAAGGGGGAACTCAGCAGGAAACACCATATATTTT.

The V and J genes are TRBV10-3 and TRBJ2-7; possibly TRBD2 for D (5 bases). Trimming removed 6 bases at V and 2 bases at J, with 11 bases between. In germline, CDR1 is ENHRY, CDR2 SYGVKD. CDR3 size: 13 residues. CDR3 in DNA: TGTGCCATCAGGGCAGAGGGCCCCTACGAGCAGTACTTC. Translated, it gives CAIRAEGPYEQYF.

Many counts were recorded for this clonotype. The chain combines TRBV4-2 with TRBJ2-7, with D unresolved. There are 16 residues in the CDR3. Trimming removed 0 bases from V and 7 bases from J, with 19 bases in between. Germline V gene sequence: CDR1 LGHNA, CDR2 YNFKEQ. The CDR3 protein is CASSQDRMAGPREQYF. CDR3 DNA: TGTGCCAGCAGCCAAGATAGGATGGCAGGCCCGCGGGAGCAGTACTTC.

CDR3 protein: CAISGAGETPRSSTTDTQYF. The CDR3 nucleotides are TGTGCCATCAGTGGAGCGGGGGAGACCCCCCGCTCCTCAACCACAGATACGCAGTATTTT. The chain carries TRBV10-3 and TRBJ2-3, with 8 bases identical to TRBD2. V was pared by 4 bases and J by 2 bases, with 20 bases of the junction left unmatched. Germline V gene data show CDR1 as ENHRY and CDR2 as SYGVKD. CDR3 length: 20 amino acids.

CDR3 sequence (DNA): TGTGCCAGCACTACCTACAGGGCGGACATTCAGTACTTC. This codes for CASTTYRADIQYF. This chain joins TRBV5-6 and TRBJ2-4; tentatively, D is TRBD1 (6 bases). V gave up 6 bases and J gave up 8 bases, with 15 bases separating them. The germline V gene encodes CDR1 SGHDT and CDR2 YYEEEE. The CDR3 runs to 13 residues.

The gene calls are TRBV27 and TRBJ1-2; possibly TRBD1 for D (6 bases). CDR1 is MNHEY and CDR2 is SMNVEV in the germline V gene (reference sequence). Trimming removed 8 bases from V and 6 bases from J, with 13 bases in between. This CDR3 has 12 amino acids. The CDR3 nucleotides read TGTGCCAGCCGAGGGGGTTTGCATGGCTACACCTTC. Its translation: CASRGGLHGYTF.

This clonotype was counted at least ten times. This chain joins TRBV12-3 or TRBV12-4 and TRBJ2-1; 12 nucleotides line up with TRBD2. V was clipped by 8 bases and J by 11 bases; unmatched bases: 10. The CDR3 totals 14 residues. The CDR3: CASGSLAGGSKQFF. CDR3 DNA: TGTGCCAGCGGATCACTAGCGGGGGGTTCTAAGCAGTTCTTC.

In nucleotides, the CDR3 is TGTGCCACGGGGGTTAGCTCCTACGAGCAGTACTTC. Amino acids: CATGVSSYEQYF. This rearrangement joins TRBV10-3 to TRBJ2-7, with D maybe TRBD2 (6 bases). Germline V gives CDR1 ENHRY, CDR2 SYGVKD. V lost 10 bases and J 0 bases, leaving 10 bases between the germline ends. The CDR3 loop spans 12 amino acids.

The chain has TRBV5-1 and TRBJ1-1; no reliable D call. Trimming removed 2 bases at V and 4 bases at J, with 12 bases between. The CDR3 contains 14 residues. CDR1 SGHRS and CDR2 YFSETQ come from the germline V gene. The CDR3 DNA follows: TGCGCCAGCAGCTTTAAAGGTCTTGGCACTGAAGCTTTCTTT. This encodes CASSFKGLGTEAFF.

This clonotype was found a few times. This chain uses TRBV20-1 with TRBJ2-5, with D perhaps TRBD2 (6 bases). The germline gives CDR1 DFQATT, CDR2 SNEGSKA (reference sequence). There are 13 residues in the CDR3. The V end lost 4 bases, the J end lost 1 base, and 10 bases lay between the germline ends. CDR3 sequence (DNA): TGCAGTGCTACACTAGCAGTCCAAGAGACCCAGTACTTC. This gives the protein CSATLAVQETQYF.

The chain joins TRBV20-1 to TRBJ2-5; 9 bases fit TRBD2. Looked up from germline, CDR1 is DFQATT and CDR2 is SNEGSKA (reference sequence). This CDR3 is 13 amino acids long. The trim removed 6 bases at V and 4 bases at J, leaving 6 bases unmatched. The CDR3 loop reads CSAQREVVETQYF. The CDR3 bases are TGCAGTGCCCAGCGGGAGGTGGTAGAGACCCAGTACTTC.

This chain joins TRBV5-6 and TRBJ2-5; D is tentatively TRBD1 or TRBD2 (5 bases each). This CDR3 has 14 amino acids. Trimming shortened V by 4 bases and J by 3 bases, and 13 bases separated the two germline ends. Germline CDR1 and CDR2: SGHDT and YYEEEE. The CDR3: CASSEPGTEETQYF. DNA of the CDR3: TGTGCCAGCAGCGAGCCGGGGACCGAAGAGACCCAGTACTTC.

CDR3 protein: CASSLEVLSGNTIYF. The CDR3 DNA reads as TGCGCCAGCAGCTTGGAGGTCCTCTCTGGAAACACCATATATTTT. This chain joins TRBV5-1 and TRBJ1-3; D uncertain. The CDR3 has 15 residues. Trimming left V 0 bases short and J 0 bases short, with 7 bases between. CDR1 and CDR2 from the germline V gene are SGHRS and YFSETQ.

This clonotype was counted between two and nine times. The rearrangement joins TRBV20-1 to TRBJ2-2, with 9 bases fitting TRBD2. This CDR3 region has 16 residues. Germline CDR1 is DFQATT and CDR2 is SNEGSKA (reference sequence). Trimming took 1 base from V and 4 from J; bases not matched to a gene: 7. CDR3 DNA: TGCAGTGCTAGAGTGATAGGGCGGGAGGGCACCGGGGAGCTGTTTTTT. It translates to CSARVIGREGTGELFF.

This clonotype has at least ten counts. The V gene is TRBV7-8, the J gene TRBJ2-5, with D hard to call. Germline loops: CDR1 SGHVS, CDR2 FQNEAQ. This CDR3 spans 14 amino acids. The V and J ends lost 8 bases and 4 bases respectively, with 17 bases between them. The CDR3 loop is CASRSRFVRETQYF. The CDR3, as DNA: TGTGCCAGCCGGAGTAGGTTCGTCAGAGAGACCCAGTACTTC.

This clonotype appeared once. This chain connects TRBV20-1 to TRBJ2-5; the D is unclear. CDR1 and CDR2 (germline): DFQATT, SNEGSKA (reference sequence). V lost 2 bases to trimming and J lost 4 bases, with 20 bases between them. The length of the CDR3 is 16 residues. CDR3 nucleotides: TGCAGTGCTAGAAATCCTCTAGGAGCGAGACTAGAGACCCAGTACTTC. Translation gives CSARNPLGARLETQYF.

This chain connects TRBV20-1 to TRBJ1-1; the D gene is possibly TRBD1 (5 bases). The CDR3 sequence is 12 residues long. The germline gives CDR1 DFQATT, CDR2 SNEGSKA (reference sequence). V lost 6 bases to trimming and J lost 5 bases, with 13 bases between them. This chain's CDR3 is CSAAGTGTEAFF. The CDR3 DNA sequence: TGCAGTGCCGCAGGGACTGGGACTGAAGCTTTCTTT.

This sequence joins TRBV7-6 and TRBJ2-7; 8 bases match TRBD1. The CDR3 has 14 amino acids. Germline V gene sequence: CDR1 SGHVS, CDR2 FNYEAQ. After removal of 2 bases from V and 6 bases from J, the junction contained 6 bases not matched to a gene. CDR3 DNA sequence: TGTGCCAGCAGCTTACGTTCAGGGGGCAGCGAGCAGTACTTC. Encoded protein: CASSLRSGGSEQYF.

The chain is built from TRBV7-2 and TRBJ2-7; D is uncertain. This CDR3 contains 15 residues. The germline V and J ends were trimmed by 1 base and 1 base, with 11 bases remaining between them. In germline, CDR1 is SGHTA, CDR2 FQGNSA. For the CDR3, the DNA is TGTGCCAGCAGCTTAGTGGTCGGCAGATCCTACGAGCAGTACTTC. Its protein product is CASSLVVGRSYEQYF. Using reference TRBV7-2 and TRBJ2-7 for the parts outside the CDR3, the full variable domain is GAGVSQSPSNKVTEKGKDVELRCDPISGHTALYWYRQSLGQGLEFLIYFQGNSAPDKSGLPSDRFSAERTGGSVSTLTIQRTQQEDSAVYLCASSLVVGRSYEQYFGPGTRLTVT.

This clonotype has just a few counts. The V and J genes are TRBV9 and TRBJ1-2; D is uncertain. Per germline, CDR1 SGDLS and CDR2 YYNGEE. The CDR3 loop spans 13 amino acids. Trimming shortened V by 3 bases and J by 5 bases, and 11 bases separated the two germline ends. The CDR3 loop is CASSEGSRYGYTF. CDR3 in DNA: TGTGCCAGCAGCGAGGGCAGCCGTTATGGCTACACCTTC.